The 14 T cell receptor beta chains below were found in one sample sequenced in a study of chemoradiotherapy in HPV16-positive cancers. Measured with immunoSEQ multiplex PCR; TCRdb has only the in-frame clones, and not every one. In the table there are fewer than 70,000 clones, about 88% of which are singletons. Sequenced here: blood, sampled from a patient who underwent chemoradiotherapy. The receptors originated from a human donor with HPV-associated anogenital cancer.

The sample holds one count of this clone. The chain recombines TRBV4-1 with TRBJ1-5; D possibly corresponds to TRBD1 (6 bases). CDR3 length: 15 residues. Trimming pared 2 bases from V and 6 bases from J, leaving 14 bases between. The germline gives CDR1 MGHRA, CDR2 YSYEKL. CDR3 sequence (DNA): TGCGCCAGCAGCCAAAAGGGGGGGGTCCCTCAGCCCCAGCATTTT. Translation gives CASSQKGGVPQPQHF.

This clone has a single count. CDR3 bases: TGTGCCAGCAGCTTAGGGACCCAGCAGGGTCAGCCCCAGCATTTT. Protein product: CASSLGTQQGQPQHF. The J gene is TRBJ1-5, the V gene TRBV5-5; D may be TRBD1 (5 bases). Germline CDR1 reads SGHKS; CDR2 reads YYEKEE (reference sequence). V lost 2 bases and J lost 6, with 15 bases in between. CDR3 length: 15 residues. Complete variable domain (other parts from reference TRBV5-5 and TRBJ1-5): DAGVTQSPTHLIKTRGQQVTLRCSPISGHKSVSWYQQVLGQGPQFIFQYYEKEERGRGNFPDRFSARQFPNYSSELNVNALLLGDSALYLCASSLGTQQGQPQHFGDGTRLSIL.

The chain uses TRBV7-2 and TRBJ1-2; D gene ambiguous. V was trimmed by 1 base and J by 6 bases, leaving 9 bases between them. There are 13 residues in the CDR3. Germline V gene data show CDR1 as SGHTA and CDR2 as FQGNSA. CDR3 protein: CASSLVRMDGYTF. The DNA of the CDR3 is TGTGCCAGCAGCTTAGTACGGATGGATGGCTACACCTTC.

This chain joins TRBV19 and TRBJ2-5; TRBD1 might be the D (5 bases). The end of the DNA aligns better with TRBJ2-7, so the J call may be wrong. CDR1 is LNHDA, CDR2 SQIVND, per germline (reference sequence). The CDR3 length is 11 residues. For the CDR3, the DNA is TGTGCCAGTAGCCAGGGCTACGAGCAGTACTTC. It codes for CASSQGYEQYF.

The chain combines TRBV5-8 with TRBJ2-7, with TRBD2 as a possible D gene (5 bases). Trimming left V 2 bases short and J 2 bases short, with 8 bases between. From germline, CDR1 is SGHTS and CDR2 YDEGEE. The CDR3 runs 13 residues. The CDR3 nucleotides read TGTGCCAGCAGCTTAGCGGACCCCTACGAGCAGTACTTC. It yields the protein CASSLADPYEQYF. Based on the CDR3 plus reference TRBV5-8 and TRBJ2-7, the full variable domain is EAGVTQSPTHLIKTRGQQATLRCSPISGHTSVYWYQQALGLGLQFLLWYDEGEERNRGNFPPRFSGRQFPNYSSELNVNALELEDSALYLCASSLADPYEQYFGPGTRLTVT.

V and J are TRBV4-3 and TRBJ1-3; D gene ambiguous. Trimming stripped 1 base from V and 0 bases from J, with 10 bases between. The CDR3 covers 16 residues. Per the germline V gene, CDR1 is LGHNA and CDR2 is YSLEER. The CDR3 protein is CASSQAPQSSGNTIYF. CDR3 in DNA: TGCGCCAGCAGCCAAGCTCCCCAGAGCTCTGGAAACACCATATATTTT.

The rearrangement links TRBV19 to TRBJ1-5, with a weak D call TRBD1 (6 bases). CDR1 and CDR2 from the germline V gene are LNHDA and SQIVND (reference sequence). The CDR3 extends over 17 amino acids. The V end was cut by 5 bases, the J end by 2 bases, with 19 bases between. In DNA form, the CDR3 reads TGTGCCAGTAGTTTCCGGAGGACAGAGGGGGGCAATCAGCCCCAGCATTTT. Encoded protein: CASSFRRTEGGNQPQHF.

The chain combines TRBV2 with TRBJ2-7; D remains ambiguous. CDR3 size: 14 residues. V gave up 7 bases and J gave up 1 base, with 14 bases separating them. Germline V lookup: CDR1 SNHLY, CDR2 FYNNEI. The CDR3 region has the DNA TGTGCCAGCACTCCCAGCAGACCATCCTACGAGCAGTACTTC. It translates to CASTPSRPSYEQYF. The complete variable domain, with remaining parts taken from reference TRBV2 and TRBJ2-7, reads EPEVTQTPSHQVTQMGQEVILRCVPISNHLYFYWYRQILGQKVEFLVSFYNNEISEKSEIFDDQFSVERPDGSNFTLKIRSTKLEDSAMYFCASTPSRPSYEQYFGPGTRLTVT.

The CDR3 coding sequence is TGTGCCAGCAGCTTAACGGGAGTAGGGGGCTATGGCTACACCTTC. Protein: CASSLTGVGGYGYTF. The J gene is TRBJ1-2, the V gene TRBV7-3, with a tentative D call TRBD1 (6 bases). The CDR3 sequence is 15 residues long. The V gene's germline CDR1 is SGHTA and CDR2 FQGTGA. V was cut by 0 bases and J by 4 bases, with 12 bases left in between.

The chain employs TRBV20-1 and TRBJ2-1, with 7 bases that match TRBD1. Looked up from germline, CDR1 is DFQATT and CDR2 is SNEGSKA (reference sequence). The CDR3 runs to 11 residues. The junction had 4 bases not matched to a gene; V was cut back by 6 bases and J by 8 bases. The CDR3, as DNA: TGCAGTGCAATAGGACAGGATGAGCAGTTCTTC. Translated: CSAIGQDEQFF.

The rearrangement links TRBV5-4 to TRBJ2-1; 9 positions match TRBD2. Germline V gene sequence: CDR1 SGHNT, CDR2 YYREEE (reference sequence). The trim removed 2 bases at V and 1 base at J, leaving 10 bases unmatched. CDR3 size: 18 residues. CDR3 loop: CASSLPIAGVGSYNEQFF. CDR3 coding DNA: TGTGCCAGCAGCTTACCTATAGCGGGAGTCGGATCCTACAATGAGCAGTTCTTC.

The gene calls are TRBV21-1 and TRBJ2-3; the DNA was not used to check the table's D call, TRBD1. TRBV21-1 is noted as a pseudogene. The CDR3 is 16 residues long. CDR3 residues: CASSKDPTGKKDTQYF. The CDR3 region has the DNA TGTGCCAGCAGCAAAGACCCGACAGGAAAAAAAGATACGCAGTATTTT.

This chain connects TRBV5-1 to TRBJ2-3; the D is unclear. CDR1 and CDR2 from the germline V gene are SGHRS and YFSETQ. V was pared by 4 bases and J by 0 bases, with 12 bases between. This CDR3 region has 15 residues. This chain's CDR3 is CASSPLAGSTDTQYF. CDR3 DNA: TGCGCCAGCAGCCCCCTGGCAGGTAGCACAGATACGCAGTATTTT.

The CDR3 spells CASRDQGDEQYF. The CDR3 DNA follows: TGTGCCAGCAGAGATCAGGGAGACGAGCAGTACTTC. The rearrangement joins TRBV2 to TRBJ2-5, with D perhaps being TRBD1 or TRBD2 (5 bases each). The J call is in doubt because the DNA end fits TRBJ2-7 better. From germline, CDR1 is SNHLY and CDR2 FYNNEI. CDR3 length equals 12 residues.